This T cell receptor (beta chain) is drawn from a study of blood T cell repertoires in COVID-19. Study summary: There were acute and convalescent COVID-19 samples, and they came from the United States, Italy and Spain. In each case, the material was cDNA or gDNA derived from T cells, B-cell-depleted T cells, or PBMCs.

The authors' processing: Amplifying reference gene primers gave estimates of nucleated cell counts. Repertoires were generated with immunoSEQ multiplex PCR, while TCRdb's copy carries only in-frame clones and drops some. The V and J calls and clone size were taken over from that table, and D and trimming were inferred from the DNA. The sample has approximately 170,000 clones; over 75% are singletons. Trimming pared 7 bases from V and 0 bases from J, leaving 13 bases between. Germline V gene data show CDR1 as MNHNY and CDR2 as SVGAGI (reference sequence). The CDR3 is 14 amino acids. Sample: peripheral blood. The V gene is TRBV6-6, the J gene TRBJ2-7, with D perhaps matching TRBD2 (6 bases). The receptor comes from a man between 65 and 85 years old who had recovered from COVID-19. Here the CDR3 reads CASNPGLDSYEQYF. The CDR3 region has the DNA TGTGCCAGCAACCCGGGACTCGACTCCTACGAGCAGTACTTC.